The source of this T cell receptor beta chain is a study of CD8 T cells in ankylosing spondylitis. Overall study results and limits: Disease-linked clones bore a CD8+ phenotype, appearing relatively rarely in peripheral blood.

Trimming left V 0 bases short and J 7 bases short, with 10 bases between. The CDR3 runs to 14 residues. The V gene's germline CDR1 is SGHDT and CDR2 YYEEEE. TCR beta libraries were made by quantitative 5'-RACE with molecular barcodes. In TCRdb, the 5' RACE reads were re-called with MiXCR into one record per CDR3 protein. The sample records about 160,000 distinct CDR3 sequences, around 16% being singletons. This clonotype was recorded a few times. The antigen is unknown. This TCR was sampled from a male donor with ankylosing spondylitis or in good health (not recorded which). The sequenced sample consisted of blood, either unsorted or a sorted T cell fraction (not recorded which). The chain joins TRBV5-6 to TRBJ1-4, with a possible D match to TRBD1 (5 bases). The chain's CDR3 is CASSLVGDGEKLFF. The CDR3 DNA reads as TGTGCCAGCAGCTTGGTAGGGGACGGTGAAAAACTGTTTTTT.